This TCR beta chain is from a study of T cells in Graves' hyperthyroidism and ophthalmopathy. On the study more broadly: The blood sample was taken at first diagnosis, before treatment began.

Overall study findings and caveats: Blood samples included most of the expanded thyroid clonotypes exceeding 0.001.

What was amplified from RNA transcripts were TCR beta CDR3 regions. HTBI primers were used for first-round RT-PCR of the TCR CDR3. Each CDR3 protein gets one entry after TCRdb re-called the multiplex PCR reads with MiXCR. The sample records approximately 600,000 distinct CDR3 sequences, roughly 20% being singletons. This CDR3 spans 16 amino acids. CDR1 SNHLY and CDR2 FYNNEI come from the germline V gene. Trimming took off 7 bases at V and 2 bases at J, with 20 bases between the two ends. In its sample, this clonotype was seen a few times. Its antigen is as yet unknown. Clinical symptoms, serum thyroxine, TRAb, thyroid ultrasound and orbital computed tomography informed diagnoses.

The V gene is TRBV2, the J gene TRBJ1-2; the D gene is possibly TRBD1 (5 bases). This clonotype was obtained from a man younger than 45 with Graves' ophthalmopathy. The specimen sequenced was blood. This CDR3 is CASTDLASGGNYGYTF. Written as DNA, the CDR3 is TGTGCCAGCACCGACCTGGCCTCGGGGGGGAACTATGGCTACACCTTC.